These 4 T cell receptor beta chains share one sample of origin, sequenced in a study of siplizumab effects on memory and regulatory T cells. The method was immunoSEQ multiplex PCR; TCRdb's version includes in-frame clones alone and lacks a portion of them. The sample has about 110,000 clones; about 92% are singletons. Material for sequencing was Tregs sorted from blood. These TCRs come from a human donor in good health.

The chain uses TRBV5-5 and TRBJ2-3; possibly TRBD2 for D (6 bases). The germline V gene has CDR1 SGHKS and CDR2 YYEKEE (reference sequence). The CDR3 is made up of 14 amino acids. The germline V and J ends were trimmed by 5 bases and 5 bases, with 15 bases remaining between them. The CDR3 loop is CASRGRLGVDTQYF. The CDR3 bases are TGTGCCAGCAGGGGCAGACTAGGGGTAGATACGCAGTATTTT.

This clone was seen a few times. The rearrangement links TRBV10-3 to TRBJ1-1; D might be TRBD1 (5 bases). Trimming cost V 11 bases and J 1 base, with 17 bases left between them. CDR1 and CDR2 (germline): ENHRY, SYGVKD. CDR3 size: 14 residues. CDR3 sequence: CASGATGRNTEAFF. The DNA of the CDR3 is TGTGCCTCTGGGGCTACAGGCCGGAACACTGAAGCTTTCTTT.

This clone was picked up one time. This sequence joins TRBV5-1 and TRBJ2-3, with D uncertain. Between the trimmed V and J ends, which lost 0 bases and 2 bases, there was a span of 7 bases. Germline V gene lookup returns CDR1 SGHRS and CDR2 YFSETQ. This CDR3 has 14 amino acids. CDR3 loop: CASSLDAATDTQYF. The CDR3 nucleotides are TGCGCCAGCAGCTTGGATGCAGCCACAGATACGCAGTATTTT. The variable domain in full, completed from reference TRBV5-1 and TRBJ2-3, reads KAGVTQTPRYLIKTRGQQVTLSCSPISGHRSVSWYQQTPGQGLQFLFEYFSETQRNKGNFPGRFSGRQFSNSRSEMNVSTLELGDSALYLCASSLDAATDTQYFGPGTRLTVL.

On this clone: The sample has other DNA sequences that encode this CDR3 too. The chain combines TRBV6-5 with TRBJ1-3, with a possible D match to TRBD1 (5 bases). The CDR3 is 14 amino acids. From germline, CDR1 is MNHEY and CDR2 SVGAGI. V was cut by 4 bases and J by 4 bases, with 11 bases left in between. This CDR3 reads CASSSGGAGNTIYF. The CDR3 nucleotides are TGTGCCAGCAGTTCTGGGGGAGCCGGAAACACCATATATTTT.